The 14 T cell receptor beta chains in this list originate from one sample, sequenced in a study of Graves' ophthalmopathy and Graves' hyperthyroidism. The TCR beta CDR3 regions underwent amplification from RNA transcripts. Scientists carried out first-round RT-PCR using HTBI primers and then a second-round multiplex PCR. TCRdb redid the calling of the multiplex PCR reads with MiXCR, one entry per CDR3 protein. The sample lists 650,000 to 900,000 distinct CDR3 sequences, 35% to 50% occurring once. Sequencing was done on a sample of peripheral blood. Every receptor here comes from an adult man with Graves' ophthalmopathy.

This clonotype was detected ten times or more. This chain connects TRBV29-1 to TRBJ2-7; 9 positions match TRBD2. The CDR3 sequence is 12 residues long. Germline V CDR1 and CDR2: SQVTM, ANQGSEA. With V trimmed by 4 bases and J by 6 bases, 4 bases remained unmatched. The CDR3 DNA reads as TGCAGCGTTGGCGGTAGCGGGAGCGAGCAGTACTTC. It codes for CSVGGSGSEQYF.

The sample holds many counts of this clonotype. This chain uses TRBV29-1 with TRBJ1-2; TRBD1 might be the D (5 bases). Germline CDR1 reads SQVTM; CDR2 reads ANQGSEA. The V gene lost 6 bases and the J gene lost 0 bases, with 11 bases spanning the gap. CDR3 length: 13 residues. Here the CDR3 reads CSVGTDTNYGYTF. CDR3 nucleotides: TGCAGCGTCGGGACCGATACTAACTATGGCTACACCTTC.

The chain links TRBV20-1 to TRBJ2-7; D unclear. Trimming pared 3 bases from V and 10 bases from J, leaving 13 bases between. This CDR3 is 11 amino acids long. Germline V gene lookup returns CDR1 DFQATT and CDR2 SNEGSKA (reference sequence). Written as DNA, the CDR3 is TGCAGTGCTAGCCCCGACGGCAAACAGTACTTC. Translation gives CSASPDGKQYF.

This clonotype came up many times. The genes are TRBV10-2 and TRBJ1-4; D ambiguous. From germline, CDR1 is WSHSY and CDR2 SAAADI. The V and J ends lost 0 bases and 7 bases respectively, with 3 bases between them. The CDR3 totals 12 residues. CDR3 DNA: TGCGCCAGCAGTGAGTCAGTTGAAAAACTGTTTTTT. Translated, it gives CASSESVEKLFF.

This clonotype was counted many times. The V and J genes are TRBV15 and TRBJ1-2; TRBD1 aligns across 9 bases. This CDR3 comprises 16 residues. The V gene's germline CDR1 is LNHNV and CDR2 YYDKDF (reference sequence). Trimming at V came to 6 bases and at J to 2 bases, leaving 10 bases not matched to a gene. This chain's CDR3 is CATRRGRGQGNYGYTF. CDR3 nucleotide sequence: TGTGCCACCAGAAGGGGAAGAGGACAGGGGAACTATGGCTACACCTTC.

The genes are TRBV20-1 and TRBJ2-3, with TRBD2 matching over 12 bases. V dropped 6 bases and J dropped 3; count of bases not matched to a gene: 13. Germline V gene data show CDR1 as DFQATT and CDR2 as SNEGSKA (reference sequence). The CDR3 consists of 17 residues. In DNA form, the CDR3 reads TGCAGTGCCATTATGGGGCTAGCGGGGGGGCCGACAGATACGCAGTATTTT. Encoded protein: CSAIMGLAGGPTDTQYF.

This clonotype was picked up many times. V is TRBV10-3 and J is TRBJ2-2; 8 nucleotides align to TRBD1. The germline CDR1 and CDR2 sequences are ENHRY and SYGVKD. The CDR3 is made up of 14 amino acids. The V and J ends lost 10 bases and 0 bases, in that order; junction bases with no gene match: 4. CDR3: CATVTGANTGELFF. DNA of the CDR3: TGTGCCACCGTGACAGGGGCGAACACCGGGGAGCTGTTTTTT.

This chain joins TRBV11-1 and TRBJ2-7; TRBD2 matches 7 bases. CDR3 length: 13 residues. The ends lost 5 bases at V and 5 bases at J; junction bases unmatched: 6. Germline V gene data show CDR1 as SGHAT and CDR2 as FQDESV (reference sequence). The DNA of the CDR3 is TGTGCCAGCAGCCACGGGACTAAACACGAGCAGTACTTC. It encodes CASSHGTKHEQYF.

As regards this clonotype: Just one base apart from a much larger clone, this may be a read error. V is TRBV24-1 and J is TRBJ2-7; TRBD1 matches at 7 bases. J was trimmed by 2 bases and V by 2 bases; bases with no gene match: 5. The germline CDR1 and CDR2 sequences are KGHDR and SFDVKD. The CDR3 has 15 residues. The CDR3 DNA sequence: TGTGCCACCAGTGATTCCGGGACAGTAACCTACGAGCAGTACTTC. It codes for CATSDSGTVTYEQYF.

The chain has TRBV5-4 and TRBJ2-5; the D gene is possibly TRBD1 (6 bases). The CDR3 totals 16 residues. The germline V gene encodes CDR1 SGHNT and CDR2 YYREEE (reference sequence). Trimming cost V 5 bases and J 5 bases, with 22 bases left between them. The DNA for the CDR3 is TGTGCCAGCAGTAGATGGGGGCGGACAGCGTCGGAGACCCAGTACTTC. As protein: CASSRWGRTASETQYF. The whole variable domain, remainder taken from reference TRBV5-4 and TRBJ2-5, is ETGVTQSPTHLIKTRGQQVTLRCSSQSGHNTVSWYQQALGQGPQFIFQYYREEENGRGNFPPRFSGLQFPNYSSELNVNALELDDSALYLCASSRWGRTASETQYFGPGTRLLVL.

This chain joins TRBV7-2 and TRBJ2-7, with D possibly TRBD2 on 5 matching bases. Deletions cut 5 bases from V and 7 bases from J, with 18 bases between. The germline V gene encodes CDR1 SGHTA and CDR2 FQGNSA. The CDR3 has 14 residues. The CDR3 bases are TGTGCCAGCAGCCAAGATATCCTTAGCGTGGAGCAGTACTTC. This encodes CASSQDILSVEQYF.

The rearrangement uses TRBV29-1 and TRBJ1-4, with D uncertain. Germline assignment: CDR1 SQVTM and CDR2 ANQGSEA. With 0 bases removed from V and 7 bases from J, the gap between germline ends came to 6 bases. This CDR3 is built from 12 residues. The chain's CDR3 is CSVEDHAEKLFF. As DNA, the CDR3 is TGCAGCGTTGAAGATCACGCTGAAAAACTGTTTTTT. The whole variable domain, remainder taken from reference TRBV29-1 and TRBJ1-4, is SAVISQKPSRDICQRGTSLTIQCQVDSQVTMMFWYRQQPGQSLTLIATANQGSEATYESGFVIDKFPISRPNLTFSTLTVSNMSPEDSSIYLCSVEDHAEKLFFGSGTQLSVL.

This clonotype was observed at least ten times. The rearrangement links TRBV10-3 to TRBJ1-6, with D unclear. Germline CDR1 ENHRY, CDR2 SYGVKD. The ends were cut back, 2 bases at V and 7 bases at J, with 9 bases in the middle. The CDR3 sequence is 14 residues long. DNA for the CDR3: TGTGCCATCAGTGAGACAACAGAGAATTCACCCCTCCACTTT. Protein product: CAISETTENSPLHF.

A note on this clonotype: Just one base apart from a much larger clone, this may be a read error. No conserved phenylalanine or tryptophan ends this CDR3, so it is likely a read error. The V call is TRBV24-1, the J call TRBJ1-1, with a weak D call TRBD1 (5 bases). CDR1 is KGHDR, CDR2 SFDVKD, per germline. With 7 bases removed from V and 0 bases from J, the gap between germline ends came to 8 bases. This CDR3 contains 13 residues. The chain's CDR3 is CATRGTVNTEAFL. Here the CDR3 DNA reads TGTGCCACCAGGGGGACGGTGAACACTGAAGCTTTCCTT.